This TCR beta chain was sequenced in a study of T cell repertoires in cytomegalovirus infection. Study background: Through public TCR beta signatures, both CMV infection and matching HLA type were indicated.

One entry per CDR3 protein results from TCRdb running MiXCR on the reads. The top ten clones hold 15% to 20% of a sample with about 700,000 distinct CDR3 sequences, roughly 33% of them seen once. The CDR3 spans 17 residues. Germline V gene lookup returns CDR1 SNHLY and CDR2 FYNNEI. V trimming: 0 bases; J trimming: 7 bases; junction bases outside the gene matches: 11. Notes on this clonotype: Its antigen remains unknown.

Study-level points and caveats: CMV-specific HLA-C-restricted TCR beta clonotypes dominated the ex vivo response. Identification of carriers of CMV plus the relevant HLA was performed using cumulative public TCR beta family frequency.

The sequence was obtained from a human donor in good health (CMV status not recorded). Some clones in this sample may be carry-over from other donors' samples. The gene calls are TRBV2 and TRBJ2-3; 9 bases fit TRBD2. Source: cultured PBMCs, taken from culture after CMV antigen stimulation. CDR3 residues: CASSEAFRRSGRNTQYF. Written as DNA, the CDR3 is TGTGCCAGCAGTGAAGCCTTCCGGAGGAGCGGGAGGAATACGCAGTATTTT.